The clone carrying this T cell receptor (beta chain) showed up just a few times. What it binds is unknown. The TCRbeta library was prepared with unique molecular identifiers. TCRdb re-analysed the PCR reads in MiXCR, keeping a single row per CDR3 protein. The table records around 440,000 distinct CDR3 sequences, around 15% of them present only once. The germline gives CDR1 SGHRS, CDR2 YFSETQ. There are 15 residues in the CDR3. V was clipped by 4 bases and J by 1 base; unmatched bases: 7. These data are taken from a study of T-cell reconstitution after alpha-beta-depleted transplantation in children. Overall study findings and caveats: It was newly produced T cells that mostly accounted for T-cell counts and diversity one year after transplant. Reportedly, only several hundred clones from non-depleted graft cells drove alpha-beta T-cell counts at about two months.

The chain uses TRBV5-1 and TRBJ2-5; 7 bases map to TRBD2. Material: PBMCs, mostly from graft donor cells, obtained 360 days after TCRalphabeta/CD19-depleted stem cell transplant. This TCR derives from a boy under two years old who had a stem cell transplant for Wiskott-Aldrich syndrome, so the T cells may come from the graft donor. For the CDR3, the DNA is TGCGCCAGCAGCGCCAGCAGGGAGGGCCAAGAGACCCAGTACTTC. Translated, it gives CASSASREGQETQYF.